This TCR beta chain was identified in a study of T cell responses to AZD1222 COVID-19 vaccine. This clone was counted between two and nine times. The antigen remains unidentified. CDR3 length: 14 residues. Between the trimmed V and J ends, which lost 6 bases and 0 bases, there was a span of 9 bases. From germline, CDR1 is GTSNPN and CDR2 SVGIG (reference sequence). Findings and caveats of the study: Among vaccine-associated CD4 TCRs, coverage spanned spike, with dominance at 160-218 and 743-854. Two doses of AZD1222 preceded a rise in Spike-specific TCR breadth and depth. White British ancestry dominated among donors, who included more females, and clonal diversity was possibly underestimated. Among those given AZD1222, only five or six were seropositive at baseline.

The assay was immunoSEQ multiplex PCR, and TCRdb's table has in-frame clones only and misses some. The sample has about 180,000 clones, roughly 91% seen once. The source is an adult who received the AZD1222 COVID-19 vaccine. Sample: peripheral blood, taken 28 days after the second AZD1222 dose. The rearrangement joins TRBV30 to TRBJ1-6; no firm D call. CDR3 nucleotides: TGTGCCTGCCGCAGGAGCTCCTATAATTCACCCCTCCACTTT. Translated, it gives CACRRSSYNSPLHF.